This entry concerns a single T cell receptor beta chain. V lost 4 bases, J lost 7 bases, and 7 bases stayed unmatched. CDR1 SGHVS and CDR2 FQNEAQ come from the germline V gene. CDR3 size: 15 residues. The data originate from a study of blood T cell repertoires in COVID-19. As for the study in general: The United States, Italy and Spain provided the acute and convalescent COVID-19 samples. PBMCs, B-cell-depleted T cells, or T cells provided the cDNA or gDNA that made up the material.

This table comes from immunoSEQ multiplex PCR, and its TCRdb copy is limited to in-frame clones, with some not included. The sample has roughly 57,000 clones; 89% are singletons. The TCR was taken from a human donor in a cohort sampled during active COVID-19. The chain combines TRBV7-8 with TRBJ1-4, with 9 bases aligning to TRBD1. Sequenced sample: peripheral blood. The CDR3 DNA reads TGTGCCAGCAGCTCCTCGGGACAGGGCAGTGAAAAACTGTTTTTT. It is translated as CASSSSGQGSEKLFF.